The 5 T cell receptor beta chains listed next were all sequenced from one sample in a study of control samples from healthy donors and cancer patients. Assay used: immunoSEQ multiplex PCR; TCRdb lists only in-frame clones, some missing. The sample has approximately 120,000 clones; approximately 90% are singletons. Sequencing was performed on blood. The receptor set was obtained from a human donor in good health. The donor label of this sample is uncertain.

V gene TRBV7-2 combines with J gene TRBJ2-4; no definite D call. This CDR3 is 12 amino acids long. Trimming cost V 1 base and J 12 bases, with 10 bases left between them. In germline, CDR1 is SGHTA, CDR2 FQGNSA. The chain's CDR3 is CASSLESGRQYF. For the CDR3, the DNA is TGTGCCAGCAGCTTAGAGTCCGGGCGTCAGTACTTC.

This rearrangement joins TRBV24-1 to TRBJ1-4; 7 bases are shared with TRBD1. Germline loops: CDR1 KGHDR, CDR2 SFDVKD. There are 16 residues in the CDR3. V shed 4 bases and J 4 bases; nucleotides not matched to a gene: 8. Written as DNA, the CDR3 is TGTGCCACCAGTGACGCAAGGGACAGCTTTAATGAAAAACTGTTTTTT. This gives the protein CATSDARDSFNEKLFF.

V usage is TRBV3-1 (or the pseudogene TRBV3-2) and J usage is TRBJ2-1; 7 positions agree with TRBD1. The CDR3 extends over 15 amino acids. CDR1 is LGHDT and CDR2 is YNNKEL in the germline V gene (reference sequence). Unmatched junction bases numbered 8, after V lost 2 bases and J lost 7 bases. The CDR3 sequence is CASSQTGAPKNEQFF. The CDR3 nucleotides read TGTGCCAGCAGCCAAACAGGGGCGCCTAAAAATGAGCAGTTCTTC.

The chain has TRBV30 and TRBJ2-3; D is unclear. This CDR3 comprises 13 residues. CDR1 and CDR2 from the germline V gene are GTSNPN and SVGIG (reference sequence). Trimming removed 0 bases at V and 5 bases at J, with 9 bases between. CDR3: CAWSVLAGDTQYF. The CDR3 nucleotides are TGTGCCTGGAGTGTACTCGCAGGAGATACGCAGTATTTT. Combining the CDR3 with reference TRBV30 and TRBJ2-3 gives the whole variable domain SQTIHQWPATLVQPVGSPLSLECTVEGTSNPNLYWYRQAAGRGLQLLFYSVGIGQISSEVPQNLSASRPQDRQFILSSKKLLLSDSGFYLCAWSVLAGDTQYFGPGTRLTVL.

The chain uses TRBV6-5 and TRBJ1-3; a weak D match, TRBD1 (6 bases). The CDR3 sequence is 13 residues long. The germline V gene encodes CDR1 MNHEY and CDR2 SVGAGI. Trimming cost V 6 bases and J 6 bases, with 12 bases left between them. The CDR3 DNA sequence: TGTGCCAGCAGCAGGGGAATAGAAAACACCATATATTTT. Protein product: CASSRGIENTIYF.